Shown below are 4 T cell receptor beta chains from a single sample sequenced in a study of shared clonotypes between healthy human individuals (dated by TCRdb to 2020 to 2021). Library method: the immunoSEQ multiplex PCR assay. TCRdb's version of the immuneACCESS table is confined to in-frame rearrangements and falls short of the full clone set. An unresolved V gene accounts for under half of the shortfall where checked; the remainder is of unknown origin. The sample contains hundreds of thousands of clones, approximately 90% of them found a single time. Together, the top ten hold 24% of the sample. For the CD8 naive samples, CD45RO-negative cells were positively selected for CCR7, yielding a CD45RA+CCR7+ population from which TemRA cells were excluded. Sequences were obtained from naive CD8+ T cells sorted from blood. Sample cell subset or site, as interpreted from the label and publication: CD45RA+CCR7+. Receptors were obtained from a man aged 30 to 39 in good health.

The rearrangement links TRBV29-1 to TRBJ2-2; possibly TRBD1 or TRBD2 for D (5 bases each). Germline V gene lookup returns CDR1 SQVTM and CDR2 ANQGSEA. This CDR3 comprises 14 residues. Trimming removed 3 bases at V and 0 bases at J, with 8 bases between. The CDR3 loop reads CSVEGDANTGELFF. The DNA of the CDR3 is TGCAGCGTTGAGGGGGACGCGAACACCGGGGAGCTGTTTTTT.

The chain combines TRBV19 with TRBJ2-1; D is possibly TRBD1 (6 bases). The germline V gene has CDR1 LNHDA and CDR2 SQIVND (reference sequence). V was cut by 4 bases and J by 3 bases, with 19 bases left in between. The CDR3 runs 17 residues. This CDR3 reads CASSTTQAGVDYNEQFF. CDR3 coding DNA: TGTGCCAGTAGTACGACACAAGCAGGGGTGGACTACAATGAGCAGTTCTTC.

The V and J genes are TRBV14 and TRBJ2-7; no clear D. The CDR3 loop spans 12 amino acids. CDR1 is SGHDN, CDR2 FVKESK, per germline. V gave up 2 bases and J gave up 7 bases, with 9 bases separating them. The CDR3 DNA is TGTGCCAGCAGCCAATCCCGATGGGAGCAGTACTTC. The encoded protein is CASSQSRWEQYF.

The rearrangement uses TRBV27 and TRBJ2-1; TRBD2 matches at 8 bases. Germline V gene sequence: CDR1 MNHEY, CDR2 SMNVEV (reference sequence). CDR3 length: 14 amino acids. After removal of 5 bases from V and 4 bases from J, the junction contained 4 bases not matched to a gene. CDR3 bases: TGTGCCAGCAGTCCAGGACTAGCTTACAATGAGCAGTTCTTC. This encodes CASSPGLAYNEQFF.